These T cell receptor beta chains were read from a single sample in a study of identical twins. MiXCR, applied by TCRdb to the 5' RACE reads, yields one record per CDR3 protein. The data show hundreds of thousands of distinct CDR3 sequences, with around 6.1% seen just once and roughly 2% held by the top ten. The source material was naive T cells sorted from blood. The receptors come from a man younger than 35 in good health. Both conserved end residues are part of each CDR3. Each record gives: V gene, D gene, J gene, clone size, CDR3 DNA, CDR3 protein. A D gene is named only where the DNA matches it firmly. The listing skips clone size in some rows; elsewhere it reads once, few, many or a size class.

>TRBV20-1|-|TRBJ1-2|-
TGCAGCGGGGGGGGGGCCGACGATAACTATGGCTACACCTTC
CSGGGADDNYGYTF
>TRBV12-3/TRBV12-4|-|TRBJ1-2|-
TGTGCCAGCAGTTCCCTCGGGACGCGAGGCTACACCTTC
CASSSLGTRGYTF
>TRBV11-2|-|TRBJ2-7|few
TGTGCCAGCAGCCTACAGTTAACGGGGCGCTCCTACGAGCAGTACTTC
CASSLQLTGRSYEQYF
>TRBV29-1|-|TRBJ2-1|many
TGCAGCTCTCGGGCAATCTACAATGAGCAGTTCTTC
CSSRAIYNEQFF
>TRBV28|-|TRBJ1-1|many
TGTGCCAGCAGTTTTGTTGGGGTGGATACTGAAGCTTTCTTT
CASSFVGVDTEAFF
>TRBV7-2|TRBD1|TRBJ1-5|many
TGTGCCAGCAGCTCCCAGGGGGGGCAGCCCCAGCATTTT
CASSSQGGQPQHF
>TRBV11-2|-|TRBJ2-1|few
TGTGCCAGCAGCTCGACCGGGTCCTCAAACAATGAGCAGTTCTTC
CASSSTGSSNNEQFF
>TRBV6-2/TRBV6-3|TRBD2|TRBJ2-1|few
TGTGCCAGCAGCAAGGGACTAGCGGGCGGTGAGCAGTTCTTC
CASSKGLAGGEQFF
>TRBV7-9|TRBD1|TRBJ1-1|many
TGTGCCAGCATCACCTTACCGGGACAGTACACTGAAGCTTTCTTT
CASITLPGQYTEAFF
>TRBV7-8|-|TRBJ2-4|-
TGTGCCAGCAGCCCATCCGGGGGCGCCCCGGACTTC
CASSPSGGAPDF
>TRBV12-3/TRBV12-4|TRBD2|TRBJ2-1|many
TGTGCCAGCGGCCTGCGGGCTAGCGGGAGCGATGAGCAGTTCTTC
CASGLRASGSDEQFF
>TRBV19|-|TRBJ2-1|-
TGTGCCAGTAATCCAGGGGTCGACAATGAGCAGTTCTTC
CASNPGVDNEQFF
>TRBV7-9|-|TRBJ1-1|many
TGTGCCAGCAGCTCTGGAGTAGAAGCTTTCTTT
CASSSGVEAFF
>TRBV12-3/TRBV12-4|-|TRBJ2-7|many
TGTGCCAGCAGTTTTGGGGTTAGCTCCTACGAGCAGTACTTC
CASSFGVSSYEQYF
>TRBV29-1|-|TRBJ2-2|many
TGCAGCGGGCTCGGCAGGGGCGGCGGGGAGCTGTTTTTT
CSGLGRGGGELFF
>TRBV7-2|-|TRBJ2-3|few
TGTGCCAGCAGCTTAGTTCCCCTCCGCGCCACAGATACGCAGTATTTT
CASSLVPLRATDTQYF
>TRBV20-1|-|TRBJ1-1|few
TGCAGTGCTAGAAATGGGAACACTGAAGCTTTCTTT
CSARNGNTEAFF
>TRBV30|-|TRBJ2-7|-
TGTGCCTGGAGTTTGGGGGGCCATGTACACGAGCAGTACTTC
CAWSLGGHVHEQYF
>TRBV5-5|-|TRBJ2-2|few
TGTGCCAGCAGCTTGGATGGCAGGGTGGACACCGGGGAGCTGTTTTTT
CASSLDGRVDTGELFF
>TRBV27|TRBD2|TRBJ2-5|many
TGTGCCAGCAGCCCCTTGGCTAGCGGTTCCGATCAAGAGACCCAGTACTTC
CASSPLASGSDQETQYF
>TRBV7-9|-|TRBJ2-7|few
TGTGCCAGCAGCCCCCCCGAAAACCGGGAGTACTTC
CASSPPENREYF
>TRBV29-1|TRBD2|TRBJ2-1|many
TGCAGCGTTGAATTAGGACTAGCGGGAGGGGGATGGCAGTTCTTC
CSVELGLAGGGWQFF
>TRBV29-1|TRBD1|TRBJ1-4|many
TGCAGCGTTCAGGGGGTTAATGAAAAACTGTTTTTT
CSVQGVNEKLFF
>TRBV27|-|TRBJ2-1|few
TGTGCCAGCAGTTCCCTTAGGTATGAGCAGTTCTTC
CASSSLRYEQFF
>TRBV6-2/TRBV6-3|-|TRBJ2-1|few
TGTGCCAGCAGCCAGGACAGTCCGATATCCTACAATGAGCAGTTCTTC
CASSQDSPISYNEQFF
>TRBV29-1|-|TRBJ2-7|few
TGCAGCGTCCGGGGCAGATCGAGTGACGAGCAGTACTTC
CSVRGRSSDEQYF
>TRBV12-3/TRBV12-4|-|TRBJ2-5|many
TGTGCCAGCAGTCATACCCCTTCGGAGACCCAGTACTTC
CASSHTPSETQYF
>TRBV11-2|-|TRBJ1-5|-
TGTGCCAGCAGTCCCACAGGGATGGGCAATCAGCCCCAGCATTTT
CASSPTGMGNQPQHF
>TRBV3-1|TRBD2|TRBJ2-1|many
TGTGCCAGCAGCCAAGATGGAACTAGCGGGAGCTTCAATGAGCAGTTCTTC
CASSQDGTSGSFNEQFF
>TRBV20-1|-|TRBJ2-1|many
TGCAGTGCTAGACCCAGGGGCCGCTTAGGCTATGAGCAGTTCTTC
CSARPRGRLGYEQFF
>TRBV4-3|TRBD2|TRBJ2-1|many
TGCGCCAGCAGCCAAGCGGCCAGCGGGACGTACCTTGGGGTCAATGAGCAGTTCTTC
CASSQAASGTYLGVNEQFF
>TRBV11-3|TRBD2|TRBJ2-1|few
TGTGCCAGCAGCTTTGCTAGCGGGAGGGCCCGATTTGATGAGCAGTTCTTC
CASSFASGRARFDEQFF
>TRBV27|-|TRBJ1-1|many
TGTGCCAGCAGTTTAAAGGGCAGCAGACCTGAAGCTTTCTTT
CASSLKGSRPEAFF
>TRBV6-2/TRBV6-3|-|TRBJ2-7|few
TGTGCCAGCAGTTCACAGAGACCAACCTACGAGCAGTACTTC
CASSSQRPTYEQYF
>TRBV7-9|TRBD1|TRBJ1-4|many
TGTGCCAGCGGCGGGGTGAAGTACAGGGGGCATAAACTGTTTTTT
CASGGVKYRGHKLFF
>TRBV28|-|TRBJ2-7|many
TGTGCCAGCAGTGGGGACGTCTCCTACGAGCAGTACTTC
CASSGDVSYEQYF
>TRBV20-1|TRBD2|TRBJ2-7|many
TGCAGTGCTACGTCTAGCGGAATCTCCTACGAGCAGTACTTC
CSATSSGISYEQYF
>TRBV7-3|TRBD2|TRBJ2-3|-
TGTGCCAGCAGCCCCTACGGGACTAGGAACACAGATACGCAGTATTTT
CASSPYGTRNTDTQYF
>TRBV5-1|TRBD1|TRBJ1-1|many
TGCGCCAGCAGCTTGGGACAGGGGACTGGGAGCACTGAAGCTTTCTTT
CASSLGQGTGSTEAFF
>TRBV7-6|-|TRBJ2-2|few
TGTGCCAGCAGCCCCCGGTACAGGACTCCGAACACCGGGGAGCTGTTTTTT
CASSPRYRTPNTGELFF
>TRBV12-3/TRBV12-4|TRBD1|TRBJ2-5|many
TGTGCCAGCAGTTCCTACCTCAGGTGGGACAGGAGGTTGCAAGAGACCCAGTACTTC
CASSSYLRWDRRLQETQYF
>TRBV6-5|-|TRBJ1-4|many
TGTGCCAGCAGTCTACAGCTTAATGAAAAACTGTTTTTT
CASSLQLNEKLFF
>TRBV5-5|-|TRBJ2-4|many
TGTGCCAGCAGCCGGAGGAGGGATGCCATTCAGTACTTC
CASSRRRDAIQYF
>TRBV5-6|-|TRBJ2-4|-
TGTGCCAGCAGCTTGTGGGTTGGGGCCAAAAACATTCAGTACTTC
CASSLWVGAKNIQYF
>TRBV7-2|TRBD2|TRBJ2-1|-
TGTGCCAGCAGAACAACTAGCGGGAGTAACAATGAGCAGTTCTTC
CASRTTSGSNNEQFF
>TRBV28|-|TRBJ1-1|-
TGTGCCACCTCCGACCCAAGGGGGGGGCGAAACACTGAAGCTTTCTTT
CATSDPRGGRNTEAFF
>TRBV28|TRBD2|TRBJ2-1|few
TGTGCCAGCAAACCCAGCGGGAGCAAATTTAATGAGCAGTTCTTC
CASKPSGSKFNEQFF
>TRBV5-1|-|TRBJ2-1|few
TGCGCCAGCAGCTCTGTCCGGACGCCTCTATACAATGAGCAGTTCTTC
CASSSVRTPLYNEQFF
>TRBV11-1|-|TRBJ1-4|few
TGTGCCAGCAGCTTAGGCCCACATAGAATTGCAACTAATGAAAAACTGTTTTTT
CASSLGPHRIATNEKLFF
>TRBV4-1|TRBD2|TRBJ2-1|few
TGCGCCAGCAGCCAAAACACACTAGCGGAGGGTTACAATGAGCAGTTCTTC
CASSQNTLAEGYNEQFF
>TRBV4-3|-|TRBJ2-1|-
TGCGCCAGCAGCCAAGGCCCCATTGGGGCAAGCTCCTACAATGAGCAGTTCTTC
CASSQGPIGASSYNEQFF
>TRBV4-1|TRBD2|TRBJ2-1|few
TGCGCCAGCAGCCAAGATAGACTAGCGGGGAATGAGCAGTTCTTC
CASSQDRLAGNEQFF
>TRBV29-1|TRBD1|TRBJ2-1|-
TGCAGCGTTGAAGAAACGGGACAGGGGGCCTACAATGAGCAGTTCTTC
CSVEETGQGAYNEQFF